This T cell receptor (beta chain) was retrieved from a study of response to subunit inactivated influenza vaccine. There are a few counts of this clonotype. Each CDR3 protein gets one entry after TCRdb re-called the RT-PCR reads with MiXCR. The sample holds around 600,000 distinct CDR3 sequences, 10% to 12% seen once. Trimming removed 0 bases at V and 2 bases at J, with 11 bases between. CDR1 is MNHEY and CDR2 is SVGEGT in the germline V gene. The CDR3 totals 16 residues. These same data were also listed under a study on T cells expressing NK-cell markers. That work states: What made the TCR beta cDNA was 5'RACE template switching with UMIs. The study found dominant NKG2C+ clonotypes at roughly 1.0-7.5% of CD8+ T cells in six donors. Several of the donors also had these clonotypes leading their CD3+CD56-NKG2C+ fraction.

The V call is TRBV6-2 or TRBV6-3, the J call TRBJ1-5; D remains unclear. The sequence was obtained from a man aged 45 to 65 who received an inactivated influenza vaccine. The source was PBMCs from blood, collected on the day of vaccination. This chain's CDR3 is CASSYSNSLRNQPQHF. CDR3 nucleotide sequence: TGTGCCAGCAGTTACTCGAACTCCCTCCGCAATCAGCCCCAGCATTTT.